Shown below are 24 T cell receptor beta chains from a single sample sequenced in a study of CD8 T cells in Susac syndrome. Random hexamers were used to reverse transcribe the RNA input (about 0.5 to 1 ug). MiXCR, applied by TCRdb to the immunoSEQ multiplex PCR reads, yields one record per CDR3 protein. The repertoire includes around 130,000 distinct CDR3 sequences, over 90% of them detected once, and approximately 0.12% sits in the top ten. The sequencing sample was made of CD4+ T cells from PBMCs. Every receptor here comes from a human donor in good health.

This clonotype appeared once. The V and J genes are TRBV4-1 and TRBJ2-7; 8 positions agree with TRBD1. This CDR3 comprises 14 residues. V trimming: 4 bases; J trimming: 6 bases; junction bases outside the gene matches: 8. Germline V gene sequence: CDR1 MGHRA, CDR2 YSYEKL. Written as DNA, the CDR3 is TGCGCCAGCAGCCGAGTACCGGACAGGGTCGAGCAGTACTTC. Translation: CASSRVPDRVEQYF.

The V gene is TRBV5-1, the J gene TRBJ2-4, with D perhaps assigned TRBD1 or TRBD2 (6 bases each). The CDR3 sequence is 15 residues long. V gave up 1 base and J gave up 5 bases, with 13 bases separating them. Germline loops: CDR1 SGHRS, CDR2 YFSETQ. CDR3: CASSLRGEEENIQYF. The CDR3 DNA is TGCGCCAGCAGCTTGAGGGGGGAAGAGGAAAACATTCAGTACTTC.

The rearrangement uses TRBV12-3 or TRBV12-4 and TRBJ2-7; 9 nucleotides align to TRBD2. CDR3 length: 15 residues. With 6 bases clipped from V and 0 bases from J, the junction kept 6 bases outside the gene matches. CDR3 region: CASSLHSGSSYEQYF. The CDR3 region has the DNA TGTGCCAGCAGCTTACATAGCGGGAGCTCCTACGAGCAGTACTTC.

The chain recombines TRBV10-3 with TRBJ2-3; 10 nucleotides match TRBD2. Losses at the gene ends were 4 bases for V and 2 bases for J; bases not matched to a gene: 3. In germline, CDR1 is ENHRY, CDR2 SYGVKD. The CDR3 is made up of 15 amino acids. The CDR3 bases are TGTGCCATCAGTGGTCTAGCGGGAGCCACAGATACGCAGTATTTT. Its protein product is CAISGLAGATDTQYF.

The V gene is TRBV20-1, the J gene TRBJ1-5; the D is unclear. V was pared by 3 bases and J by 0 bases, with 3 bases between. In germline, CDR1 is DFQATT, CDR2 SNEGSKA (reference sequence). This CDR3 region has 12 residues. The CDR3 region has the DNA TGCAGTGCTAGGGATAGCAATCAGCCCCAGCATTTT. Its protein product is CSARDSNQPQHF.

The V call is TRBV19, the J call TRBJ2-6; no firm D call. Trimming shortened V by 5 bases and J by 2 bases, and 4 bases separated the two germline ends. The CDR3 is 13 residues long. Germline CDR1 LNHDA, CDR2 SQIVND (reference sequence). This CDR3 is CASSSPGANVLTF. For the CDR3, the DNA is TGTGCCAGTAGTTCACCTGGGGCCAACGTCCTGACTTTC. Complete variable domain (other parts from reference TRBV19 and TRBJ2-6): DGGITQSPKYLFRKEGQNVTLSCEQNLNHDAMYWYRQDPGQGLRLIYYSQIVNDFQKGDIAEGYSVSREKKESFPLTVTSAQKNPTAFYLCASSSPGANVLTFGAGSRLTVL.

The rearrangement links TRBV5-1 to TRBJ1-4; 8 positions match TRBD1. Germline V lookup: CDR1 SGHRS, CDR2 YFSETQ. The CDR3 consists of 14 residues. The trim removed 3 bases at V and 6 bases at J, leaving 4 bases unmatched. CDR3 DNA sequence: TGCGCCAGCAGCTCCGGACAGGGACATGAAAAACTGTTTTTT. As protein: CASSSGQGHEKLFF.

The chain employs TRBV2 and TRBJ1-5; D remains ambiguous. V dropped 1 base and J dropped 9 bases, with 7 bases sitting between them. This CDR3 is 12 amino acids long. CDR1 is SNHLY and CDR2 is FYNNEI in the germline V gene. The CDR3 bases are TGTGCCAGCAGTGAAGACAGAGGGCCCCAGCATTTT. This sequence encodes CASSEDRGPQHF. Full variable domain (rest looked up from reference TRBV2 and TRBJ1-5): EPEVTQTPSHQVTQMGQEVILRCVPISNHLYFYWYRQILGQKVEFLVSFYNNEISEKSEIFDDQFSVERPDGSNFTLKIRSTKLEDSAMYFCASSEDRGPQHFGDGTRLSIL.

This sequence joins TRBV29-1 and TRBJ2-7; D uncertain. Germline V gene data show CDR1 as SQVTM and CDR2 as ANQGSEA. This CDR3 has 11 amino acids. Trimming stripped 4 bases from V and 1 base from J, with 5 bases between. The CDR3 DNA follows: TGCAGCGTTGCCAGTTCCTACGAGCAGTACTTC. This codes for CSVASSYEQYF.

V is TRBV7-2 and J is TRBJ1-1; D gene uncertain. The CDR3 sequence is 17 residues long. The V gene's germline CDR1 is SGHTA and CDR2 FQGNSA. V lost 5 bases and J 0 bases, leaving 19 bases between the germline ends. CDR3 sequence reads: CASSLQGLIRVNTEAFF. CDR3 bases: TGTGCCAGCAGCCTCCAAGGACTAATCAGAGTGAACACTGAAGCTTTCTTT.

V gene TRBV28 combines with J gene TRBJ2-7, with 10 positions matching TRBD2. CDR1 is MDHEN and CDR2 is SYDVKM in the germline V gene. The CDR3 runs 14 residues. The trim removed 3 bases at V and 6 bases at J, leaving 5 bases unmatched. This chain's CDR3 is CASSFRLAGVEQYF. The CDR3 DNA reads as TGTGCCAGCAGTTTCCGGCTAGCGGGAGTCGAGCAGTACTTC.

The V call is TRBV3-1, the J call TRBJ1-3, with D uncertain. The CDR3 totals 15 residues. Germline-derived CDR1 and CDR2 are LGHDT and YNNKEL (reference sequence). The V end was cut by 0 bases, the J end by 1 base, with 7 bases between. This CDR3 reads CASSQDRLSGNTIYF. CDR3 DNA sequence: TGTGCCAGCAGCCAAGACAGGCTGTCTGGAAACACCATATATTTT.

The genes are TRBV18 and TRBJ2-5, with 11 nucleotides matching TRBD2. Germline CDR1 is KGHSH and CDR2 is LQKENI. With V trimmed by 5 bases and J by 2 bases, 7 bases remained unmatched. The CDR3 covers 16 residues. CDR3 residues: CASSAATSGNQETQYF. The CDR3 DNA reads TGTGCCAGCTCAGCCGCGACTAGCGGGAATCAAGAGACCCAGTACTTC.

The CDR3 DNA follows: TGCGCCAGCAGCAAGAACCCGGGACAGGGCGGCGAGCAGTACTTC. Its protein product is CASSKNPGQGGEQYF. The rearrangement joins TRBV5-1 to TRBJ2-7, with 9 bases identical to TRBD1. Looked up from germline, CDR1 is SGHRS and CDR2 is YFSETQ. This CDR3 has 15 amino acids. The ends lost 4 bases at V and 6 bases at J; junction bases unmatched: 11.

The chain couples TRBV5-1 to TRBJ2-7; weak D call: TRBD2 (6 bases). Germline CDR1 SGHRS, CDR2 YFSETQ. The CDR3 is 15 residues long. V was shortened by 4 bases and J by 2 bases, with 16 bases between the two germline ends. The CDR3 region has the DNA TGCGCCAGCAGCCTCGGGACTCCCGGGCCCTACGAGCAGTACTTC. Its protein product is CASSLGTPGPYEQYF.

This chain joins TRBV30 and TRBJ2-1; D gene unclear. Germline V CDR1 and CDR2: GTSNPN, SVGIG (reference sequence). V gave up 1 base and J gave up 12 bases, with 22 bases separating them. This CDR3 region has 15 residues. The CDR3 DNA sequence: TGTGCCTGGAGTGAAAACTCGGGCCCCCGCCAACGGCAGTTCTTC. It translates to CAWSENSGPRQRQFF.

V usage is TRBV10-3 and J usage is TRBJ1-1; weak D call: TRBD1 (5 bases). There are 10 residues in the CDR3. With 10 bases removed from V and 8 bases from J, the gap between germline ends came to 11 bases. CDR1 and CDR2 (germline): ENHRY, SYGVKD. CDR3 in DNA: TGTGCCACCCGGGACGGAGAAGCTTTCTTT. Residues: CATRDGEAFF.

The chain uses TRBV15 and TRBJ2-2, with a tentative D call TRBD1 (6 bases). Looked up from germline, CDR1 is LNHNV and CDR2 is YYDKDF (reference sequence). The CDR3 extends over 14 amino acids. The V and J ends lost 11 bases and 7 bases respectively, with 20 bases between them. CDR3 in amino acids: CAAAQAQGIGELFF. The CDR3 nucleotides read TGTGCCGCAGCGCAGGCCCAGGGGATCGGGGAGCTGTTTTTT.

This chain joins TRBV28 and TRBJ2-2; D gene unclear. Trimming pared 3 bases from V and 9 bases from J, leaving 8 bases between. Germline V CDR1 and CDR2: MDHEN, SYDVKM. CDR3 length equals 12 residues. The DNA for the CDR3 is TGTGCCAGCAGTTTCTGGGGTAGGGAGCTGTTTTTT. This gives the protein CASSFWGRELFF.

The chain is built from TRBV3-1 and TRBJ1-3; TRBD1 might be the D (5 bases). Trimming removed 0 bases at V and 3 bases at J, with 12 bases between. Germline CDR1 and CDR2: LGHDT and YNNKEL (reference sequence). This CDR3 region has 16 residues. This chain's CDR3 is CASSQEQANFGNTIYF. The CDR3 nucleotides read TGTGCCAGCAGCCAAGAACAGGCAAACTTTGGAAACACCATATATTTT.

This rearrangement joins TRBV2 to TRBJ2-5; 9 nucleotides match TRBD2. Losses at the gene ends were 7 bases for V and 4 bases for J; bases not matched to a gene: 10. Germline assignment: CDR1 SNHLY and CDR2 FYNNEI. The CDR3 covers 15 residues. CDR3 protein: CASKGSGSRVETQYF. The CDR3 DNA follows: TGTGCCAGCAAGGGTAGCGGGAGTCGCGTAGAGACCCAGTACTTC.

This chain connects TRBV3-1 to TRBJ1-5, with TRBD1 matching 8 bases. V was clipped by 6 bases and J by 1 base; unmatched bases: 5. Germline V gives CDR1 LGHDT, CDR2 YNNKEL (reference sequence). This CDR3 has 15 residues. The CDR3 loop is CASSRTGQSNQPQHF. Here the CDR3 DNA reads TGTGCCAGCAGTCGGACAGGGCAGAGCAATCAGCCCCAGCATTTT.

This chain links TRBV7-9 with TRBJ1-1; TRBD1 agrees at 7 bases. Germline CDR1 reads SEHNR; CDR2 reads FQNEAQ (reference sequence). With 5 bases clipped from V and 7 bases from J, the junction kept 7 bases outside the gene matches. The CDR3 spans 13 residues. The chain's CDR3 is CASSMGQTHEAFF. The CDR3 bases are TGTGCCAGCAGCATGGGACAGACCCATGAAGCTTTCTTT.

This chain joins TRBV5-1 and TRBJ2-1; 7 bases agree with TRBD1. The germline gives CDR1 SGHRS, CDR2 YFSETQ. Trimming removed 3 bases from V and 6 bases from J; junction bases left unmatched: 9. This CDR3 contains 15 residues. The CDR3 bases are TGCGCCAGCAGCTCCGGACAGGCCGGCGGCAATGAGCAGTTCTTC. Translation: CASSSGQAGGNEQFF. The full variable domain, its missing parts supplied by reference TRBV5-1 and TRBJ2-1, is KAGVTQTPRYLIKTRGQQVTLSCSPISGHRSVSWYQQTPGQGLQFLFEYFSETQRNKGNFPGRFSGRQFSNSRSEMNVSTLELGDSALYLCASSSGQAGGNEQFFGPGTRLTVL.